Below are 15 T cell receptor beta chains sequenced from a single sample in a study of immune evolution from preneoplasia to lung adenocarcinoma. TCRdb's table, derived via immunoSEQ multiplex PCR, lists solely in-frame clones and lacks some. The sample has some 7,500 clones, around 85% seen once; the top ten hold 2% to 3%. Sequenced: FFPE minimally invasive lung adenocarcinoma tissue. These receptors were collected from a person aged 80 or over with lung adenocarcinoma.

The chain recombines TRBV7-2 with TRBJ2-3; no reliable D call. In germline, CDR1 is SGHTA, CDR2 FQGNSA. The V and J ends lost 5 bases and 1 base respectively, with 10 bases between them. The CDR3 totals 14 residues. The CDR3 region is CASSRRVGTDTQYF. The CDR3 DNA is TGTGCCAGCAGCCGAAGGGTGGGCACAGATACGCAGTATTTT.

Only one count was recorded for this clone. The chain couples TRBV5-1 to TRBJ1-2; perhaps TRBD1 as D (5 bases). V lost 0 bases and J lost 5, with 17 bases in between. Germline V gene sequence: CDR1 SGHRS, CDR2 YFSETQ. The CDR3 sequence is 16 residues long. The CDR3 DNA sequence: TGCGCCAGCAGCTTGGATGGCGGGGCACAAGGATATGGCTACACCTTC. Residues: CASSLDGGAQGYGYTF.

The chain is built from TRBV7-2 and TRBJ2-7; TRBD2 matches 12 bases. J was trimmed by 5 bases and V by 5 bases; bases with no gene match: 10. The CDR3 has 16 amino acids. Germline V gene lookup returns CDR1 SGHTA and CDR2 FQGNSA. CDR3 nucleotide sequence: TGTGCCAGCAGCCCCCGACTAGCGGGAGTCGGGCACGAGCAGTACTTC. Translated: CASSPRLAGVGHEQYF.

V is TRBV6-1 and J is TRBJ2-2; D not certain. Trimming pared 2 bases from V and 8 bases from J, leaving 9 bases between. Germline V gene sequence: CDR1 MNHNS, CDR2 SASEGT. The length of the CDR3 is 13 residues. The CDR3 protein is CASSESLGGELFF. Here the CDR3 DNA reads TGTGCCAGCAGTGAATCGCTTGGGGGGGAGCTGTTTTTT.

This sequence joins TRBV5-1 and TRBJ2-5; D tentatively fits TRBD1 or TRBD2 (5 bases each). V lost 4 bases, J lost 0 bases, and 13 bases lay in between. Germline V gene data show CDR1 as SGHRS and CDR2 as YFSETQ. The CDR3 length is 15 residues. For the CDR3, the DNA is TGCGCCAGCAGCGCCGGGACGAGAAACCAAGAGACCCAGTACTTC. It translates to CASSAGTRNQETQYF. Combining the CDR3 with reference TRBV5-1 and TRBJ2-5 gives the whole variable domain KAGVTQTPRYLIKTRGQQVTLSCSPISGHRSVSWYQQTPGQGLQFLFEYFSETQRNKGNFPGRFSGRQFSNSRSEMNVSTLELGDSALYLCASSAGTRNQETQYFGPGTRLLVL.

This sequence joins TRBV21-1 and TRBJ1-1; the table's D call, TRBD1, was not checked against the DNA. TRBV21-1 is listed as a pseudogene. This CDR3 spans 18 amino acids. The CDR3 region is CASSKVSGHRYLNTEAFF. DNA of the CDR3: TGTGCCAGCAGCAAAGTTTCCGGACACCGATACCTAAACACTGAAGCTTTCTTT.

The gene calls are TRBV9 and TRBJ1-4; TRBD1 is a possible D gene (5 bases). The CDR3 consists of 15 residues. The V gene lost 3 bases and the J gene lost 4 bases, with 13 bases spanning the gap. The germline CDR1 and CDR2 sequences are SGDLS and YYNGEE. The CDR3 loop reads CASSAQGTLNEKLFF. CDR3 coding DNA: TGTGCCAGCAGCGCCCAGGGTACCCTTAATGAAAAACTGTTTTTT.

The rearrangement uses TRBV28 and TRBJ2-7, with 15 bases identical to TRBD2. The germline CDR1 and CDR2 sequences are MDHEN and SYDVKM. The J segment lost 10 bases and the V segment lost 6 bases, leaving 10 bases of the junction unmatched. The CDR3 contains 15 residues. The CDR3 is CASSRTGTSGRIQYF. The CDR3 coding sequence is TGTGCCAGCAGCCGCACCGGGACTAGCGGGAGGATTCAGTACTTC.

This chain uses TRBV28 with TRBJ1-4; TRBD1 agrees at 9 bases. The CDR3 spans 15 residues. CDR1 is MDHEN and CDR2 is SYDVKM in the germline V gene. Trimming cost V 7 bases and J 4 bases; bases outside gene matches: 7. CDR3 nucleotide sequence: TGTGCCAGCATAGGCCCGGACAGGGGTAATGAAAAACTGTTTTTT. Translating it yields CASIGPDRGNEKLFF.

This clone was picked up one time. The chain carries TRBV6-5 and TRBJ1-3; D gene unclear. This CDR3 has 15 amino acids. The germline gives CDR1 MNHEY, CDR2 SVGAGI. The germline V and J ends were trimmed by 0 bases and 4 bases, with 10 bases remaining between them. In DNA form, the CDR3 reads TGTGCCAGCAGTTACTCGATTTCTGGGGGAAACACCATATATTTT. Encoded protein: CASSYSISGGNTIYF.

DNA for the CDR3: TGTGCCAGCAGTGAAAATAGTGGACTAGCGCATAGACCGAGCACAGATACGCAGTATTTT. It yields the protein CASSENSGLAHRPSTDTQYF. This chain connects TRBV6-4 to TRBJ2-3, with 9 bases lining up with TRBD2. Germline-derived CDR1 and CDR2 are MRHNA and SNTAGT. The CDR3 is 20 residues long. The V segment lost 3 bases and the J segment 0 bases; nucleotides outside the gene matches: 16.

J is TRBJ2-7 and V is TRBV28; D perhaps matches TRBD2 (5 bases). Germline-derived CDR1 and CDR2 are MDHEN and SYDVKM. The V gene lost 7 bases and the J gene lost 0 bases, with 19 bases spanning the gap. The CDR3 consists of 16 residues. CDR3 in amino acids: CASTPAGLTISYEQYF. The CDR3 nucleotides are TGTGCCAGCACTCCCGCTGGACTTACGATCTCCTACGAGCAGTACTTC.

This clone was seen a handful of times. The chain combines TRBV28 with TRBJ2-1; TRBD1 aligns across 8 bases. Germline loops: CDR1 MDHEN, CDR2 SYDVKM. After removal of 6 bases from V and 5 bases from J, the junction contained 3 bases not matched to a gene. The CDR3 is made up of 13 amino acids. As DNA, the CDR3 is TGTGCCAGCAGCAGGGGGCTGGACAATGAGCAGTTCTTC. Translation gives CASSRGLDNEQFF.

The chain uses TRBV29-1 and TRBJ2-5; TRBD2 matches at 16 bases. The CDR3 has 17 residues. V lost 1 base to trimming and J lost 2 bases; unmatched junction nucleotides: 4. The germline CDR1 and CDR2 sequences are SQVTM and ANQGSEA. The CDR3 spells CSVEGGGLAGGQETQYF. The CDR3 DNA reads TGCAGCGTTGAAGGCGGGGGACTAGCGGGGGGGCAAGAGACCCAGTACTTC.

This chain uses TRBV28 with TRBJ1-3; possible D gene TRBD1, 5 bases. Deletions cut 6 bases from V and 8 bases from J, with 11 bases between. There are 12 residues in the CDR3. Germline assignment: CDR1 MDHEN and CDR2 SYDVKM. Here the CDR3 reads CASRGGIHTIYF. The CDR3 nucleotides are TGTGCCAGCAGGGGGGGGATACACACCATATATTTT.